Shown below are 10 T cell receptor beta chains from a single sample sequenced in a study of CD8 T cells in Susac syndrome (dated by TCRdb to about 2019). The library was made by the immunoSEQ multiplex PCR assay. RNA was extracted with the RNeasy kit and roughly 0.45 to 1 ug was reverse transcribed using random hexamers. Through fastp at Q25 and MiXCR, TCRdb rebuilt clones from the public reads, retaining in-frame beta chains. Duplicate CDR3 protein sequences are folded into a single record with the most common DNA and genes. A total of fewer than 200,000 distinct CDR3 sequences appear in this sample, roughly nine tenths of them only once. 0.085% to 0.1% of the sample is in the top ten clones. What was sequenced was CD4+ T cells from PBMCs. These receptors came from a human donor with Susac syndrome.

The chain uses TRBV11-2 and TRBJ2-1; the match to TRBD2 covers 9 bases. The CDR3 runs to 17 residues. Germline V gene sequence: CDR1 SGHAT, CDR2 FQNNGV. Trimming removed 1 base from V and 7 bases from J; junction bases left unmatched: 11. The CDR3 nucleotides read TGTGCCAGCAGCTTAGGGGTGGGTAGCGGGAGAAGGAATGAGCAGTTCTTC. It yields the protein CASSLGVGSGRRNEQFF.

The chain joins TRBV3-1 to TRBJ2-7; the match to TRBD1 covers 8 bases. Germline assignment: CDR1 LGHDT and CDR2 YNNKEL (reference sequence). This CDR3 is built from 15 residues. V lost 1 base to trimming and J lost 7 bases; unmatched junction nucleotides: 9. DNA for the CDR3: TGTGCCAGCAGCCAAGTAGGGCAGGGGGCGGATGAGCAGTACTTC. Protein sequence: CASSQVGQGADEQYF.

The V and J genes are TRBV27 and TRBJ2-3; 11 bases match TRBD1. Germline V lookup: CDR1 MNHEY, CDR2 SMNVEV (reference sequence). Trimming at V came to 9 bases and at J to 1 base, leaving 9 bases not matched to a gene. This CDR3 region has 16 residues. CDR3 loop: CASGQGALLGTDTQYF. DNA for the CDR3: TGTGCCAGTGGACAGGGGGCCCTCCTGGGCACAGATACGCAGTATTTT.

J is TRBJ2-7 and V is TRBV2; D remains ambiguous. Per the germline V gene, CDR1 is SNHLY and CDR2 is FYNNEI. Trimming removed 4 bases from V and 7 bases from J, with 5 bases in between. The CDR3 runs 10 residues. CDR3 sequence (DNA): TGTGCCAGCAGTGTCGGAGAGCAGTACTTC. Protein: CASSVGEQYF.

The rearrangement links TRBV7-9 to TRBJ2-2, with TRBD1 identical over 10 bases. Germline trimming cut 5 bases from V and 3 bases from J; bases unmatched to any gene: 9. Germline V gene lookup returns CDR1 SEHNR and CDR2 FQNEAQ (reference sequence). This CDR3 spans 17 amino acids. CDR3 protein: CASSSGTGVKDTGELFF. The CDR3 nucleotides are TGTGCCAGCAGCAGCGGGACAGGGGTCAAGGACACCGGGGAGCTGTTTTTT. The full variable domain, completed using reference TRBV7-9 and TRBJ2-2, is DTGVSQNPRHKITKRGQNVTFRCDPISEHNRLYWYRQTLGQGPEFLTYFQNEAQLEKSRLLSDRFSAERPKGSFSTLEIQRTEQGDSAMYLCASSSGTGVKDTGELFFGEGSRLTVL.

The rearrangement links TRBV2 to TRBJ2-6, with 7 bases matching TRBD1. The germline V gene has CDR1 SNHLY and CDR2 FYNNEI. After removal of 3 bases from V and 4 bases from J, the junction contained 3 bases not matched to a gene. The CDR3 length is 15 residues. CDR3 sequence reads: CASSDRGRGANVLTF. The CDR3 DNA sequence: TGTGCCAGCAGTGATAGGGGGCGGGGGGCCAACGTCCTGACTTTC.

This chain links TRBV7-3 with TRBJ2-5, with no clear D. CDR3 size: 13 residues. Germline-derived CDR1 and CDR2 are SGHTA and FQGTGA. V was shortened by 3 bases and J by 5 bases, with 10 bases between the two germline ends. The CDR3 nucleotides read TGTGCCAGCAGCTTCAGTCGGTCGGAGACCCAGTACTTC. Translation: CASSFSRSETQYF.

The rearrangement uses TRBV2 and TRBJ1-2; D remains ambiguous. This CDR3 is built from 12 residues. The V gene lost 8 bases and the J gene lost 7 bases, with 14 bases spanning the gap. Germline CDR1 reads SNHLY; CDR2 reads FYNNEI. CDR3 DNA: TGTGCCAGCTACCCCGACCGGGGTGGCTACACCTTC. Translating gives CASYPDRGGYTF.

This chain links TRBV6-5 with TRBJ2-1; 12 bases map to TRBD2. CDR3 length: 17 residues. Germline values: CDR1 MNHEY, CDR2 SVGAGI. V lost 0 bases and J lost 8; bases outside the gene matches: 8. In DNA, the CDR3 is TGTGCCAGCAGTTACTCGTATCGGACTAGCGGGACATATGAGCAGTTCTTC. It is translated as CASSYSYRTSGTYEQFF.

CDR3 in DNA: TGTGCCAGCAGTGAACCGGGACGCGAGCAGTACTTC. The encoded protein is CASSEPGREQYF. This sequence joins TRBV2 and TRBJ2-7; either TRBD1 or TRBD2 may fit D (5 bases each). The V end lost 2 bases, the J end lost 6 bases, and 8 bases lay between the germline ends. Germline loops: CDR1 SNHLY, CDR2 FYNNEI. The CDR3 length is 12 residues.